This T cell receptor beta chain was documented in a study of shared T cell receptors in the human thymus. This CDR3 is built from 15 residues. V shed 1 base and J shed 4 bases, with 14 bases lying between them. Germline lookup yields CDR1 SEHNR and CDR2 FQNEAQ (reference sequence). Clones were read by immunoSEQ multiplex PCR, and TCRdb kept only the in-frame ones, dropping some. The sample records under 850,000 clones, around 87% being singletons. A further study also used this sample, focusing on human thymus T cells. That investigation notes: Thymus specimens were resections from corrective heart surgery. Gene usage (both V and J) appeared biased in thymic and blood repertoires.

The sample consisted of thymocytes. The chain combines TRBV7-9 with TRBJ2-7, with D maybe TRBD2 (7 bases). The sequence was obtained from a boy younger than two with a congenital heart defect. This CDR3 is CASSLEGGVLYEQYF. The CDR3 nucleotides are TGTGCCAGCAGCTTAGAGGGGGGGGTCCTGTACGAGCAGTACTTC.